This T cell receptor (beta chain) was recovered during a study of T cells after yellow fever vaccination. Study results and caveats: It was the secondary response that reached its peak faster, day 5 versus 15, but it was weaker.

This clonotype has a handful of counts. What it binds is not known. V shed 0 bases and J shed 0 bases, with 5 bases lying between them. There are 15 residues in the CDR3. Germline V gene data show CDR1 as KGHSH and CDR2 as LQKENI. For TCR, cDNA came from 5'RACE template switching, which added a universal primer site and UMIs. TCRdb passed the 5' RACE reads through MiXCR, listing each CDR3 protein once. The sample has about 260,000 distinct CDR3 sequences, around 4.9% seen once. This TCR derives from a man aged 18-30 years who received the YFV17D yellow fever vaccine. This chain links TRBV18 with TRBJ2-2; D is ambiguous. The starting material was CD4+ T cells sorted from PBMCs, obtained on the day of the yellow fever booster vaccination. For the CDR3, the DNA is TGTGCCAGCTCACCACCTAACCCGAACACCGGGGAGCTGTTTTTT. Its translation: CASSPPNPNTGELFF.